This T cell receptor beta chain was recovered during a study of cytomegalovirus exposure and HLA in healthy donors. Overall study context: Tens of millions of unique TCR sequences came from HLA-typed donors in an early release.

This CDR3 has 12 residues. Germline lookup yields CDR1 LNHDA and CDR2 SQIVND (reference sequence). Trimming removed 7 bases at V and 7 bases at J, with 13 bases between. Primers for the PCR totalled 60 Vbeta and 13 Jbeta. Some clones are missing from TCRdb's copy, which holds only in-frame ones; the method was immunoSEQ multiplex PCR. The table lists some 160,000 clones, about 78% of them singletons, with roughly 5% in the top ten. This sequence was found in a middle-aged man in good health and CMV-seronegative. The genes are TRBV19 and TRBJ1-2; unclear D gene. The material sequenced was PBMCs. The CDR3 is CASTPGGPGYTF. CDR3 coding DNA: TGTGCCAGTACCCCAGGAGGTCCTGGCTACACCTTC.